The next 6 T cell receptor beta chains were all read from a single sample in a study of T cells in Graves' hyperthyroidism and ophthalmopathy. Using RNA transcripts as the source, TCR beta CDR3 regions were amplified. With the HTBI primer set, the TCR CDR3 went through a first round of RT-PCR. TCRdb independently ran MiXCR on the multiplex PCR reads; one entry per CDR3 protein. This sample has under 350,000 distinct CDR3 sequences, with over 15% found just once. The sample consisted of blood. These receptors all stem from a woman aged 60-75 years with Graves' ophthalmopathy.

This CDR3 reads CASIEENEQYF. The CDR3 DNA reads as TGTGCCAGTATCGAGGAAAATGAGCAGTACTTC. J is TRBJ2-7 and V is TRBV19, with D hard to call. V gave up 7 bases and J gave up 7 bases, with 11 bases separating them. This CDR3 region has 11 residues. The germline V gene encodes CDR1 LNHDA and CDR2 SQIVND (reference sequence).

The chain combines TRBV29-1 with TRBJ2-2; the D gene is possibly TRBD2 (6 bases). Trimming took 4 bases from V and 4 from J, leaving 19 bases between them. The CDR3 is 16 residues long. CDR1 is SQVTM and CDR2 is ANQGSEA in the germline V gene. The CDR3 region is CSVGMTGTRITGELFF. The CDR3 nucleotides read TGCAGCGTTGGGATGACCGGGACTCGAATCACCGGGGAGCTGTTTTTT.

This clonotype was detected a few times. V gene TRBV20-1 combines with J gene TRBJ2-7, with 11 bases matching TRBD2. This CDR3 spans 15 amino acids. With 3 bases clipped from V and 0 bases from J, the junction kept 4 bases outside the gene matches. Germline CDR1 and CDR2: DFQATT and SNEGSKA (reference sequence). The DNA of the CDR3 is TGCAGTGCTAGGGGGACTAGCGGACTCTCCTACGAGCAGTACTTC. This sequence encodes CSARGTSGLSYEQYF.

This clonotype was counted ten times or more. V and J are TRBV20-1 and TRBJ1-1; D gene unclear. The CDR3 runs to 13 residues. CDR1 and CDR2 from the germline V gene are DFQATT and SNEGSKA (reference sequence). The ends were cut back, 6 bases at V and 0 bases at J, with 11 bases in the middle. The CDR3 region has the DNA TGCAGTGCCGTGGTTGACATGAACACTGAAGCTTTCTTT. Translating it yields CSAVVDMNTEAFF.

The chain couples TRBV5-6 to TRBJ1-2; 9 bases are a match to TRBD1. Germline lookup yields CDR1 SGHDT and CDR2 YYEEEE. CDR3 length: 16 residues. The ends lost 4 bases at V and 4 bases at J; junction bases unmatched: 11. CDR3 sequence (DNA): TGTGCCAGCAGCCCTCCACTAGACAGGGGGGTCTATGGCTACACCTTC. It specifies CASSPPLDRGVYGYTF.

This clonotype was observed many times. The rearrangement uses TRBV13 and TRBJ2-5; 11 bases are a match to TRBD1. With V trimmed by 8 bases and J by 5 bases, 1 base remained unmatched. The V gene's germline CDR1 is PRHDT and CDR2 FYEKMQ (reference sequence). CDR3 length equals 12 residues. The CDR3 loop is CASGQGAETQYF. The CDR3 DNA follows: TGTGCCAGCGGACAGGGGGCGGAGACCCAGTACTTC.